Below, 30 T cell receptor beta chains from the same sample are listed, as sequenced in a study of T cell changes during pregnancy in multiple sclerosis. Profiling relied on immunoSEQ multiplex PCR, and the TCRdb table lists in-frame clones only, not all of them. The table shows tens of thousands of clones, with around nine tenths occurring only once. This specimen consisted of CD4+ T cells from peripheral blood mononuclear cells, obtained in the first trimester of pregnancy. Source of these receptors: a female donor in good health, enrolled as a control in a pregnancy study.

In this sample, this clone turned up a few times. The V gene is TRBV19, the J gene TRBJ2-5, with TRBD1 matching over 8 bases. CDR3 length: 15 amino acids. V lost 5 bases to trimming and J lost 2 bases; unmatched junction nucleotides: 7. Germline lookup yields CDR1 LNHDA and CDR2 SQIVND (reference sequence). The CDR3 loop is CASSHRGVRQETQYF. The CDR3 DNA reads TGTGCCAGTAGTCACAGGGGGGTGCGTCAAGAGACCCAGTACTTC.

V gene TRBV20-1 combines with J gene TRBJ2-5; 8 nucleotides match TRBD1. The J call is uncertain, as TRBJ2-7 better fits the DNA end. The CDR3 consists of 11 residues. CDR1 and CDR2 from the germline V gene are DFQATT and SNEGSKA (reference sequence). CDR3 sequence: CSQGAPLEQYF. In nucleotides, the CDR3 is TGCAGTCAGGGGGCCCCCCTCGAGCAGTACTTC.

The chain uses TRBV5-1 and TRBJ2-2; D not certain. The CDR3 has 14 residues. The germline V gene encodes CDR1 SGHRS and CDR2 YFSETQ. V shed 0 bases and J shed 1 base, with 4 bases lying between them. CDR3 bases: TGCGCCAGCAGCTTGGTAGAGAACACCGGGGAGCTGTTTTTT. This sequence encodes CASSLVENTGELFF.

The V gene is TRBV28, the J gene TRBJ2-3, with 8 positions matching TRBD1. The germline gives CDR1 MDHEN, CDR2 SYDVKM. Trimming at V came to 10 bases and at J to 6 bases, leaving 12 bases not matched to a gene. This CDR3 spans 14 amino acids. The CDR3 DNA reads TGTGCCACCACTCCGGCAGGGGGCGTGGATACGCAGTATTTT. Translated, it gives CATTPAGGVDTQYF.

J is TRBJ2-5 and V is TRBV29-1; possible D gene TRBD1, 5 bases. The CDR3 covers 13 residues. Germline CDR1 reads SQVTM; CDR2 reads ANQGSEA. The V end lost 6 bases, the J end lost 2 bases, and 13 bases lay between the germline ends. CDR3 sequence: CSVPLQGQETQYF. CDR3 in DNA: TGCAGCGTGCCCCTCCAGGGACAAGAGACCCAGTACTTC.

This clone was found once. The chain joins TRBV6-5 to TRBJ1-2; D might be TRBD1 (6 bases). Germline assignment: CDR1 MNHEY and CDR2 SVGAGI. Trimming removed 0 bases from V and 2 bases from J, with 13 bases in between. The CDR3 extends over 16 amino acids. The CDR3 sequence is CASSYSPGTLNYGYTF. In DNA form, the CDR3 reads TGTGCCAGCAGTTACTCGCCCGGGACACTGAACTATGGCTACACCTTC.

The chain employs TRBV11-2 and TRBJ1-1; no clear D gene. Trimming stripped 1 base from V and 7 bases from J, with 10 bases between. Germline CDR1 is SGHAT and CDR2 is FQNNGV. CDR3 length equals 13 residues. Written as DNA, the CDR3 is TGTGCCAGCAGCTTAGTACGCGAGAATGAAGCTTTCTTT. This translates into CASSLVRENEAFF. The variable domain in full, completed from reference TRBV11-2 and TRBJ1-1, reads EAGVAQSPRYKIIEKRQSVAFWCNPISGHATLYWYQQILGQGPKLLIQFQNNGVVDDSQLPKDRFSAERLKGVDSTLKIQPAKLEDSAVYLCASSLVRENEAFFGQGTRLTVV.

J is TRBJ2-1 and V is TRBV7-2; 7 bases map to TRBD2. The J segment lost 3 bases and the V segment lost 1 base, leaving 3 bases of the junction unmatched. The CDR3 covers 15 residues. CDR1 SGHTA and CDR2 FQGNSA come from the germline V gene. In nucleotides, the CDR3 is TGTGCCAGCAGCTTAGGAGCGGGGATCTACAATGAGCAGTTCTTC. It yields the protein CASSLGAGIYNEQFF.

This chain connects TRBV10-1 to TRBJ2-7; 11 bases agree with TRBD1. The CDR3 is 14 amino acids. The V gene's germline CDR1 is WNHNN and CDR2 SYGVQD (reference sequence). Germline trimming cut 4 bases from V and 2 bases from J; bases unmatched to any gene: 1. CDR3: CASSGTGGTYEQYF. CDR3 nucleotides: TGCGCCAGCAGTGGGACAGGGGGCACCTACGAGCAGTACTTC.

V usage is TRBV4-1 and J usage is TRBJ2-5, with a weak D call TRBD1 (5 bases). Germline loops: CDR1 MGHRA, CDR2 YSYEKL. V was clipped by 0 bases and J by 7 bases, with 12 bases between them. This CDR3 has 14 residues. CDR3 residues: CASSQDPQGTTQYF. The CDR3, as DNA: TGCGCCAGCAGCCAAGATCCGCAGGGCACGACCCAGTACTTC.

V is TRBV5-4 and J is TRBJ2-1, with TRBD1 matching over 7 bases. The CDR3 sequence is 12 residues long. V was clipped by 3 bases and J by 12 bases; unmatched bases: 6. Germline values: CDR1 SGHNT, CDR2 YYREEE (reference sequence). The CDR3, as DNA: TGTGCCAGCAGCTACGACAGGGTTCGGCAGTTCTTC. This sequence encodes CASSYDRVRQFF.

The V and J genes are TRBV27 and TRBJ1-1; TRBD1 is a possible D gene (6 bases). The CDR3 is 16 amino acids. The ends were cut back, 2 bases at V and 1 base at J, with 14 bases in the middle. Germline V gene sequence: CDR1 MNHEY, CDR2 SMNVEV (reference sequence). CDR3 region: CASSLLFTGKNTEAFF. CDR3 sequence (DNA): TGTGCCAGCAGTTTACTATTTACAGGGAAGAACACTGAAGCTTTCTTT.

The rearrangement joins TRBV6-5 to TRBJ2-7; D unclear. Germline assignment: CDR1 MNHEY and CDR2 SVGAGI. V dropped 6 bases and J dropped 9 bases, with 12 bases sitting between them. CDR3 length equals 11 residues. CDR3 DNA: TGTGCCAGCAGGTCCACTGCGAGGCAGTACTTC. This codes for CASRSTARQYF.

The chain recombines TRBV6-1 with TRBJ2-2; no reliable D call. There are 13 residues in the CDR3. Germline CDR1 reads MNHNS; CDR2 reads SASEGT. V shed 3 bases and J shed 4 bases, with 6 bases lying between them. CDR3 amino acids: CASSEQLTGELFF. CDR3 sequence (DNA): TGTGCCAGCAGTGAGCAACTCACCGGGGAGCTGTTTTTT.

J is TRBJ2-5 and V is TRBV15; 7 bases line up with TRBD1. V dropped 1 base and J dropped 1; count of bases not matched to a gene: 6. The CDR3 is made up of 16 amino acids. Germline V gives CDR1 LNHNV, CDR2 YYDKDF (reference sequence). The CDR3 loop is CATSRADRDSQETQYF. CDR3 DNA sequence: TGTGCCACCAGCAGAGCAGACCGGGACAGCCAAGAGACCCAGTACTTC.

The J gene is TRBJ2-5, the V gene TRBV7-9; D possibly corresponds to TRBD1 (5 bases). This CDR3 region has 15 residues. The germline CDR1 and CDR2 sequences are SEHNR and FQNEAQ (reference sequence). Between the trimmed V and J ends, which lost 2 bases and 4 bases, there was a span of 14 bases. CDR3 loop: CASSLRAGIGETQYF. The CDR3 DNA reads TGTGCCAGCAGCTTAAGAGCAGGGATTGGAGAGACCCAGTACTTC. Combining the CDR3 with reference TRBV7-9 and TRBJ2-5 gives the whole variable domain DTGVSQNPRHKITKRGQNVTFRCDPISEHNRLYWYRQTLGQGPEFLTYFQNEAQLEKSRLLSDRFSAERPKGSFSTLEIQRTEQGDSAMYLCASSLRAGIGETQYFGPGTRLLVL.

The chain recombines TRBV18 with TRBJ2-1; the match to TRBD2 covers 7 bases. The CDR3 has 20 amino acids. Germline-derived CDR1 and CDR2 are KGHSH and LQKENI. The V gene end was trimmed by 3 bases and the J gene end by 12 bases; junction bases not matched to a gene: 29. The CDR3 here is CASSPQPMGPGGAGLAGQFF. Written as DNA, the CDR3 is TGTGCCAGCTCACCCCAGCCGATGGGGCCGGGTGGAGCGGGGCTAGCTGGGCAGTTCTTC.

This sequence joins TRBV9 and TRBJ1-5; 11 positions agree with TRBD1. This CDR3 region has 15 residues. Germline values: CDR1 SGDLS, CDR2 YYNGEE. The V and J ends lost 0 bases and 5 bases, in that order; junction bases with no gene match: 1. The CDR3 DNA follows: TGTGCCAGCAGCGTAGGGACAGGGGGCGATCAGCCCCAGCATTTT. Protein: CASSVGTGGDQPQHF.

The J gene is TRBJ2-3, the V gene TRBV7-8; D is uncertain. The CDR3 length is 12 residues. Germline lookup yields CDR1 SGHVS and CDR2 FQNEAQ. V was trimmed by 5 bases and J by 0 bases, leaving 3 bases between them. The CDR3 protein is CASSLSTDTQYF. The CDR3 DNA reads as TGTGCCAGCAGCCTGAGCACAGATACGCAGTATTTT. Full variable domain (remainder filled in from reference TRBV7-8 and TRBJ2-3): GAGVSQSPRYKVAKRGQDVALRCDPISGHVSLFWYQQALGQGPEFLTYFQNEAQLDKSGLPSDRFFAERPEGSVSTLKIQRTQQEDSAVYLCASSLSTDTQYFGPGTRLTVL.

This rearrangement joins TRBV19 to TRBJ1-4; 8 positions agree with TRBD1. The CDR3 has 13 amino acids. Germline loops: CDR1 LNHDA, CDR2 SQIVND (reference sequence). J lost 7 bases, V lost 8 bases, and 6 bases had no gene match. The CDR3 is CASDRGHGEKLFF. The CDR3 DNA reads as TGTGCCAGTGACAGGGGCCATGGTGAAAAACTGTTTTTT.

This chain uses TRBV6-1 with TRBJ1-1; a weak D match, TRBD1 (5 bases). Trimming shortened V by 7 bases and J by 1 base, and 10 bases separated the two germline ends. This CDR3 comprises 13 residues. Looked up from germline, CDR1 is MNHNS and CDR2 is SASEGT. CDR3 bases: TGTGCCAGCAACCCAGGGCCGAACACTGAAGCTTTCTTT. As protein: CASNPGPNTEAFF.

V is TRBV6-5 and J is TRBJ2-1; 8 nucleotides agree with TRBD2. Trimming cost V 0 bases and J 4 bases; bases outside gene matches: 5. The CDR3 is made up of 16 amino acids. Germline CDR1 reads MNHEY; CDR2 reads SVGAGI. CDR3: CASSYSAGGTYNEQFF. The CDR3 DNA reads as TGTGCCAGCAGTTACTCGGCGGGAGGTACTTACAATGAGCAGTTCTTC.

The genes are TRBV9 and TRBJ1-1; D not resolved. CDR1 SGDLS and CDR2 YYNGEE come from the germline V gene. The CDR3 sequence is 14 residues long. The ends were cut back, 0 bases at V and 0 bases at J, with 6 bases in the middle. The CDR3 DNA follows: TGTGCCAGCAGCGTAGGTAGCCTGAACACTGAAGCTTTCTTT. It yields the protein CASSVGSLNTEAFF. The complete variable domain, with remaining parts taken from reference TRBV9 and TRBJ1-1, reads DSGVTQTPKHLITATGQRVTLRCSPRSGDLSVYWYQQSLDQGLQFLIQYYNGEERAKGNILERFSAQQFPDLHSELNLSSLELGDSALYFCASSVGSLNTEAFFGQGTRLTVV.

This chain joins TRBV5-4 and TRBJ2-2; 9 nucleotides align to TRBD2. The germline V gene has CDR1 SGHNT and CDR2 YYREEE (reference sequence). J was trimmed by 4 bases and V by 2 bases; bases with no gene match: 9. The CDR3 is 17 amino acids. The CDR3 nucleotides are TGTGCCAGCAGCTTTGGCGGGGGGGCCGTCGGCACCGGGGAGCTGTTTTTT. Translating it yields CASSFGGGAVGTGELFF.

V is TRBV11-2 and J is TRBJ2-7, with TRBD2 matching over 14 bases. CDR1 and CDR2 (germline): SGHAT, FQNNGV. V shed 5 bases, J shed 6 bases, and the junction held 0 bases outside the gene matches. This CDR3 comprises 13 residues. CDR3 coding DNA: TGTGCCAGCAGCGGACTAGCGGGAGGCGAGCAGTACTTC. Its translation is CASSGLAGGEQYF.

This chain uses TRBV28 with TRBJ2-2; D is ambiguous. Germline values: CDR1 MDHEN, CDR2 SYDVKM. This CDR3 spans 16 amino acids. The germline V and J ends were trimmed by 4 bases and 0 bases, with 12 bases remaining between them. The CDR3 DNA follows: TGTGCCAGCAGTTCATTCTGGCTTGCGAACACCGGGGAGCTGTTTTTT. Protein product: CASSSFWLANTGELFF.

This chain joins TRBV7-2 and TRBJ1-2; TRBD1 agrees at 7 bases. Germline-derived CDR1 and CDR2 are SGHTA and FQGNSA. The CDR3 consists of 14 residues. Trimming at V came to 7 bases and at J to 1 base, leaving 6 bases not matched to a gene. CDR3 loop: CASIRQGGNYGYTF. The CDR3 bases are TGTGCCAGCATTCGACAGGGAGGTAACTATGGCTACACCTTC.

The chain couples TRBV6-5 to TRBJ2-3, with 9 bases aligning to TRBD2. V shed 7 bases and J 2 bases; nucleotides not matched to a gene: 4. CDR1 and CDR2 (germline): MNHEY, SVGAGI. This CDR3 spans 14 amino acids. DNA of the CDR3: TGTGCCAGCAACAGCGGGGGGAACACAGATACGCAGTATTTT. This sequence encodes CASNSGGNTDTQYF.

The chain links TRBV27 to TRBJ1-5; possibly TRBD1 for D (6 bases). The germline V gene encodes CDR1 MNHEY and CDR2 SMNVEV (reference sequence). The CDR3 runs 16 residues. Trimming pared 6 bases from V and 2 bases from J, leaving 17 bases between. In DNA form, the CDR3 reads TGTGCCAGCAGGGGGCGGGGGGCGCAGGGCAATCAGCCCCAGCATTTT. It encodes CASRGRGAQGNQPQHF.

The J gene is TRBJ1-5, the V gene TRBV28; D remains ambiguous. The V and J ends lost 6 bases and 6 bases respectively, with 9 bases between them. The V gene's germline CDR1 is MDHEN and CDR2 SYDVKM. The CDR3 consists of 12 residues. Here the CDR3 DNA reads TGTGCCAGCAGGGTAGGAGTTCAGCCCCAGCATTTT. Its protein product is CASRVGVQPQHF. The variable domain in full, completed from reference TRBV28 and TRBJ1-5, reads DVKVTQSSRYLVKRTGEKVFLECVQDMDHENMFWYRQDPGLGLRLIYFSYDVKMKEKGDIPEGYSVSREKKERFSLILESASTNQTSMYLCASRVGVQPQHFGDGTRLSIL.